The T cell receptor (beta chain) described here comes from a study of shared clonotypes between healthy human individuals. CD8 memory fractions consisted of CD45RO+ and CCR7-negative CD45RA+ TemRA cells together. V lost 0 bases and J 4 bases, leaving 11 bases between the germline ends. Per germline, CDR1 SGHRS and CDR2 YFSETQ. The CDR3 runs 15 residues. Genomic DNA (from each subset) was split evenly across several immunoSEQ plates. Assay used: immunoSEQ multiplex PCR; TCRdb lists only in-frame clones, some missing. The data contain about 380,000 clones, about 96% of them singletons. Regarding the study as a whole: Rarefaction curves obtained for sorted subsets showed sequencing incomplete despite large depth.

About this clone itself: Its antigen is as yet unknown.

V usage is TRBV5-1 and J usage is TRBJ2-1; maybe TRBD1 (5 bases). This TCR was sampled from a man in his thirties or forties in good health. Specimen: memory CD8+ T cells sorted from blood. Sample subset: CD45RO+ cells pooled with CCR7-negative TemRA cells. CDR3: CASSLGGTLYNEQFF. As DNA, the CDR3 is TGCGCCAGCAGCTTGGGGGGCACCCTTTACAATGAGCAGTTCTTC.